These T cell receptor beta chains were read from a single sample in a study of T cell repertoires in cytomegalovirus infection. In TCRdb, the reads were re-called with MiXCR into one record per CDR3 protein. The sample shows about 260,000 distinct CDR3 sequences, around 15% of them seen only once. The sequenced material came from PBMCs. The receptors stem from a human donor in good health (CMV status not recorded). Some clones in this sample may be carry-over from other donors' samples. Both conserved end residues are part of each CDR3. Each record gives: V gene, J gene, clone size, D gene, CDR3 DNA, CDR3 protein. The D gene is left open where the match is weak. A row's size may be missing; if present it is once, few, many or a size class.

TRBV6-5,TRBJ1-2,many,-,TGTGCCAGCAGTTACGAGCCGACAGCCTATGGCTACACCTTC,CASSYEPTAYGYTF
TRBV7-2,TRBJ2-1,many,-,TGTGCCAGCAGCTTAGTTGAGGGACCCACAAATGAGCAGTTCTTC,CASSLVEGPTNEQFF
TRBV6-6,TRBJ2-5,-,-,TGTGCCAGCCGGACCCAAACAGGGAAGGTTGAGACCCAGTACTTC,CASRTQTGKVETQYF
TRBV7-8,TRBJ1-2,many,-,TGTGCCAGCAGCTTAGCGGGTGGGAACTATGGCTACACCTTC,CASSLAGGNYGYTF
TRBV7-3,TRBJ2-5,many,-,TGTGCCAGCAGCCCGGGGCTTGGGGAGACCCAGTACTTC,CASSPGLGETQYF
TRBV20-1,TRBJ1-6,-,TRBD1,TGCAGTGCCCGGCCCGGGACAGTCAATTCACCCCTCCACTTT,CSARPGTVNSPLHF
TRBV14,TRBJ2-5,few,TRBD1,TGTGCCAGCAGCTCCCGGGACAGGTTGATAGAGACCCAGTACTTC,CASSSRDRLIETQYF
TRBV6-6,TRBJ2-1,-,-,TGTGCCAGCAGTTACTCGGGATCCGGGAGCAACGCATCCCCCTACAATGAGCAGTTCTTC,CASSYSGSGSNASPYNEQFF
TRBV25-1,TRBJ1-1,-,-,TGTGCCAGCAGTGATCCGGACAGACCCACTTCGTTT,CASSDPDRPTSF
TRBV12-3/TRBV12-4,TRBJ2-3,many,-,TGTGCCAGCAGTTTTTTCCAGGAGCTTAGCACAGATACGCAGTATTTT,CASSFFQELSTDTQYF
TRBV7-8,TRBJ2-1,many,-,TGTGCCAGCAGCTTAGTTGAGCACAATGAGCAGTTCTTC,CASSLVEHNEQFF
TRBV11-2,TRBJ2-4,few,-,TGTGCCAGCAGCTTAGACGGCGGGAAACTAGCCAAAAACATTCAGTACTTC,CASSLDGGKLAKNIQYF
TRBV19,TRBJ1-2,few,TRBD1,TGTGCCAGTAGTATCCGACAGGGAGAATATGGCTACACCTTC,CASSIRQGEYGYTF
TRBV7-2,TRBJ1-5,many,TRBD1,TGTGCCAGCAGCCGGAACACAGGGGAGCAGCCCCAGCATTTT,CASSRNTGEQPQHF
TRBV5-1,TRBJ1-2,many,TRBD1,TGCGCCAGCAGATATTCCGGGACAGCCCCTCAAGGCTACACCTTC,CASRYSGTAPQGYTF
TRBV28,TRBJ1-5,many,-,TGTGCCAGCAGTTTATCACAGGGTCCAAATCAGCCCCAGCATTTT,CASSLSQGPNQPQHF
TRBV20-1,TRBJ2-2,-,-,TGCAGTGCTACGATCCGAACAGGGCCCACCGGGGAGCTGTTTTTT,CSATIRTGPTGELFF
TRBV7-2,TRBJ2-7,many,TRBD2,TGTGCCAGCAGCACTAGCGGGTACTCCTACGAGCAGTACTTC,CASSTSGYSYEQYF
TRBV7-9,TRBJ2-6,-,-,TGTGCCAGCAGCTTAGAAATAGACGTCCTGACTTTC,CASSLEIDVLTF
TRBV29-1,TRBJ2-7,few,-,TGCAGCGTGCGCAGCGAATTGCGGGGTTTCGAGCAGTACTTC,CSVRSELRGFEQYF
TRBV25-1,TRBJ2-5,-,-,TGTGCCAGCAGTAGGGCAGGGACGGGAGAGACCCAGTACTTC,CASSRAGTGETQYF
TRBV20-1,TRBJ2-7,few,-,TGCAGTGCTCCTGGAGGGTACGAGCAGTACTTC,CSAPGGYEQYF
TRBV6-2/TRBV6-3,TRBJ2-7,few,TRBD2,TGTGCCAGCAGTTACTCGATAAGCGGGGGCTCCTACGAGCAGTACTTC,CASSYSISGGSYEQYF
TRBV29-1,TRBJ2-7,-,TRBD1,TGCAGCGTTGAAGAAGCCCTGACAGGGAAATCCTACGAGCAGTACTTC,CSVEEALTGKSYEQYF
TRBV12-3/TRBV12-4,TRBJ1-1,few,-,TGTGCCAGCAGTAGAAGCGCGACGGGAAAGAACACTGAAGCTTTCTTT,CASSRSATGKNTEAFF
TRBV7-2,TRBJ2-5,many,-,TGTGCCAGCAGCCACGGCGGGACTCTCCGACGGGAGACCCAGTACTTC,CASSHGGTLRRETQYF
TRBV12-3/TRBV12-4,TRBJ2-1,many,TRBD2,TGTGCCAGCAGTTTAGCTCTAGCGGGAGGGTTTAACGTGGATGAGCAGTTCTTC,CASSLALAGGFNVDEQFF
TRBV29-1,TRBJ2-3,-,TRBD2,TGCAGCGTTGAAGATGGCGGGAGAACAGATACGCAGTATTTT,CSVEDGGRTDTQYF
TRBV7-2,TRBJ1-6,many,-,TGTGCCAGCAGCTCCAGAAGTGGGTTTCGTAATTCACCCCTCCACTTT,CASSSRSGFRNSPLHF
TRBV27,TRBJ2-7,-,TRBD1,TGTGCCAGCAGTTTCCTCGGGACAGGGCCCTACGAGCAGTACTTC,CASSFLGTGPYEQYF
TRBV7-2,TRBJ2-1,many,TRBD2,TGTGCCAGCAGCTCAGGCGGGACTAGCGGGAGGGGTGAGCAGTTCTTC,CASSSGGTSGRGEQFF
TRBV2,TRBJ2-3,few,TRBD2,TGTGCCAGCAGTGAAGGACTAGCACACACAGATACGCAGTATTTT,CASSEGLAHTDTQYF
TRBV5-4,TRBJ2-1,many,TRBD2,TGTGCCAGCAGCTCGGGACTAGCGACCTACAATGAGCAGTTCTTC,CASSSGLATYNEQFF
TRBV5-4,TRBJ1-5,many,TRBD1,TGTGCCAGCAGCGCGGGACAGGGCCAGCCCCAGCATTTT,CASSAGQGQPQHF
TRBV5-1,TRBJ1-6,-,-,TGCGCCAGCAGCCCCATGGTGGGGGGCTCACCCCTCCACTTT,CASSPMVGGSPLHF
TRBV4-1,TRBJ2-1,many,-,TGCGCCAGCAGCCCCGGTCTTTTAAATGAGCAGTTCTTC,CASSPGLLNEQFF
TRBV6-6,TRBJ2-3,-,TRBD2,TGTGCCAGCAGTTACTCCTCCTCCGGATGGCGGGGGGTAACAGATACGCAGTATTTT,CASSYSSSGWRGVTDTQYF
TRBV20-1,TRBJ1-2,-,TRBD1,TGCAGTGCTACGAGGGGGCGGCGTGATGGCTACACCTTC,CSATRGRRDGYTF
TRBV19,TRBJ1-1,-,-,TGTGCCAGTACTTCCGTGTTTGCGGGCGAGACTGAAGCTTTCTTT,CASTSVFAGETEAFF
TRBV6-1,TRBJ2-3,-,-,TGTGCCAGCGGCTTAGCGGAGGCAGATACGCAGTATTTT,CASGLAEADTQYF
TRBV6-6,TRBJ2-6,-,TRBD1,TGTGCCAGCAGCCAGACTCGGGACAGGGGATCGTCGGGGGCCAACGTCCTGACTTTC,CASSQTRDRGSSGANVLTF
TRBV5-1,TRBJ1-1,few,-,TGCGCCAGCAGCTTGGCCGGGAGACCGGGTACTGAAGCTTTCTTT,CASSLAGRPGTEAFF
TRBV29-1,TRBJ1-1,-,-,TGCAGCGTTGACGGAGAGCTGAGCGCTGAAGCTTTCTTT,CSVDGELSAEAFF
TRBV2,TRBJ2-6,few,-,TGTGCCAGCAGGGTTAGCCCTCGGGCGGGGGCCAACGTCCTGACTTTC,CASRVSPRAGANVLTF
TRBV29-1,TRBJ2-2,few,-,TGCAGCGTTGGGGTCACCGGGGAGCTGTTTTTT,CSVGVTGELFF
TRBV29-1,TRBJ1-1,few,-,TGCAGCGCCCGAGGGATTTTGAACACTGAAGCTTTCTTT,CSARGILNTEAFF
TRBV12-3/TRBV12-4,TRBJ1-1,-,-,TGTGCCAGCACCACACGGACTGGTGAAGCTTTCTTT,CASTTRTGEAFF
TRBV18,TRBJ1-6,-,-,TGTGCCAGCTCACCCCAGGGTGGGAATTCACCCCTCCACTTT,CASSPQGGNSPLHF
TRBV27,TRBJ2-2,-,TRBD1,TGTGCCAGCAGTCCTCGACAGGGGGCGACAACCGGGGAGCTGTTTTTT,CASSPRQGATTGELFF
TRBV29-1,TRBJ2-3,-,-,TGCAGCGTTGAACAGCTAGCTGGAGATACGCAGTATTTT,CSVEQLAGDTQYF